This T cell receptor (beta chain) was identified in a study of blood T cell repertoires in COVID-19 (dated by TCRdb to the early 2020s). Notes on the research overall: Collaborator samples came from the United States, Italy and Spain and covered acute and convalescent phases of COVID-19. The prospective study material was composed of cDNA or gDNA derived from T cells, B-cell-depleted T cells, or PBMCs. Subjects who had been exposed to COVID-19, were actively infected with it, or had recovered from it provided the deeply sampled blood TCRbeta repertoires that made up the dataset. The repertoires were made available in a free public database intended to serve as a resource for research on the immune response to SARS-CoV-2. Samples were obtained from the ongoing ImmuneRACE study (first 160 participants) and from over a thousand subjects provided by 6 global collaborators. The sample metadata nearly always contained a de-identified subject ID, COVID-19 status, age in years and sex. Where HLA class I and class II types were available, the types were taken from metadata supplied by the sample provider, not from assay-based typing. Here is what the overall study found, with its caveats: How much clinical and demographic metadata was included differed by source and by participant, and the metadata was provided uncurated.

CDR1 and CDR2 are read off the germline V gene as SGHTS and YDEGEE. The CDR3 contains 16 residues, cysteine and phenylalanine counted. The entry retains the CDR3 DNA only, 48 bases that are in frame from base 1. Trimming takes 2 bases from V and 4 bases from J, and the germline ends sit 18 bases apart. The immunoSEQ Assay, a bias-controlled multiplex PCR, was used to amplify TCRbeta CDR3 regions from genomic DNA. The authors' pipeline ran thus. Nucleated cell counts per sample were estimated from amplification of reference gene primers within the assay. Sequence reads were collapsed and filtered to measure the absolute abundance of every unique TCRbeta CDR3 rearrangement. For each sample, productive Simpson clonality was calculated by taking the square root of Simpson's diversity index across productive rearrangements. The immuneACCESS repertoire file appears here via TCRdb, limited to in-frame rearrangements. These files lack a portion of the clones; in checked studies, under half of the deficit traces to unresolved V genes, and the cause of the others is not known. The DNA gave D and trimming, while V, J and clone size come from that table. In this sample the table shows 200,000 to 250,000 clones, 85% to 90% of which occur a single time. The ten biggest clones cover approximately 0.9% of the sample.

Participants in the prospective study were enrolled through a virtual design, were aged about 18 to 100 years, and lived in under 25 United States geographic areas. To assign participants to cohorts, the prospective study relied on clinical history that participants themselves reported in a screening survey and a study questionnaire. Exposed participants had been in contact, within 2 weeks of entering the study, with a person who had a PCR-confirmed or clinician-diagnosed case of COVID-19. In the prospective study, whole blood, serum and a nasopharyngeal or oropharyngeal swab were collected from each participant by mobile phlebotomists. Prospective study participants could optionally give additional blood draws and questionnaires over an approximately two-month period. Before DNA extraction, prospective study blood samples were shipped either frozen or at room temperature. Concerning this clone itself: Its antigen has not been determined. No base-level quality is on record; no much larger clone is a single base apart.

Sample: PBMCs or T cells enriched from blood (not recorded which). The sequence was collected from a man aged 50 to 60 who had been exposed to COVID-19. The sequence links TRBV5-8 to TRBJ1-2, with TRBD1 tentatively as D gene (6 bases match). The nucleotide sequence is TGTGCCAGCAGCTTCCGACAGGCCGACCTGTTCTATGGCTACACCTTC. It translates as CASSFRQADLFYGYTF.